These 16 T cell receptor beta chains originate from one sample sequenced in a study of T cell responses to AZD1222 COVID-19 vaccine. Sequenced by immunoSEQ multiplex PCR; TCRdb stores in-frame clones only, minus some. This sample carries 140,000 to 150,000 clones, around 83% of them seen once, and the ten largest clones take about 4.9%. The specimen was peripheral blood, collected 28 days after the second AZD1222 dose. These receptors came from an adult who received the AZD1222 COVID-19 vaccine.

The rearrangement uses TRBV3-1 (or the pseudogene TRBV3-2) and TRBJ1-4; TRBD1 is a possible D gene (5 bases). CDR1 and CDR2 from the germline V gene are LGHDT and YNNKEL (reference sequence). The CDR3 sequence is 15 residues long. The V gene lost 1 base and the J gene lost 5 bases, with 11 bases spanning the gap. The DNA of the CDR3 is TGTGCCAGCAGCCAAGGGGGACTCAACAATGAAAAACTGTTTTTT. This gives the protein CASSQGGLNNEKLFF.

The J gene is TRBJ2-3, the V gene TRBV12-3 or TRBV12-4, with a possible D match to TRBD2 (5 bases). The CDR3 length is 13 residues. V was pared by 9 bases and J by 7 bases, with 17 bases between. CDR3: CASGPGTGYTQYF. CDR3 nucleotide sequence: TGTGCCAGTGGTCCCGGCACGGGGTATACGCAGTATTTT.

The rearrangement joins TRBV10-2 to TRBJ2-7; 9 bases agree with TRBD2. V was clipped by 2 bases and J by 0 bases; unmatched bases: 8. The CDR3 is made up of 17 amino acids. Germline CDR1 is WSHSY and CDR2 is SAAADI. CDR3 nucleotide sequence: TGCGCCAGCAGTGAGCCCGGGACTAGCCGAAGCTCCTACGAGCAGTACTTC. Protein product: CASSEPGTSRSSYEQYF.

This chain uses TRBV9 with TRBJ1-3; possible D gene TRBD1, 5 bases. Between the trimmed V and J ends, which lost 7 bases and 0 bases, there was a span of 20 bases. Germline CDR1 and CDR2: SGDLS and YYNGEE. The CDR3 sequence is 17 residues long. CDR3: CASALGKGSLSGNTIYF. The CDR3 coding sequence is TGTGCCAGCGCCCTCGGGAAGGGGAGTCTCTCTGGAAACACCATATATTTT.

The genes are TRBV5-1 and TRBJ1-1, with 10 bases lining up with TRBD1. The germline CDR1 and CDR2 sequences are SGHRS and YFSETQ. CDR3 size: 17 residues. The junction had 8 bases not matched to a gene; V was cut back by 2 bases and J by 1 base. The CDR3 protein is CASSLQGTGDWNTEAFF. CDR3 bases: TGCGCCAGCAGCTTACAAGGGACAGGGGATTGGAACACTGAAGCTTTCTTT.

V is TRBV29-1 and J is TRBJ2-7, with TRBD1 identical over 9 bases. Losses at the gene ends were 4 bases for V and 4 bases for J; bases not matched to a gene: 5. The CDR3 is 13 residues long. The germline CDR1 and CDR2 sequences are SQVTM and ANQGSEA. CDR3: CSVAPGQGYEQYF. CDR3 sequence (DNA): TGCAGCGTTGCTCCGGGACAGGGATACGAGCAGTACTTC.

J is TRBJ2-7 and V is TRBV4-2; no clear D. There are 15 residues in the CDR3. CDR1 and CDR2 from the germline V gene are LGHNA and YNFKEQ. V was pared by 1 base and J by 0 bases, with 10 bases between. The CDR3 protein is CASSQGSTNSYEQYF. DNA for the CDR3: TGTGCCAGCAGCCAAGGCAGTACGAACTCCTACGAGCAGTACTTC.

V is TRBV3-1 (or the pseudogene TRBV3-2) and J is TRBJ2-7, with a possible D match to TRBD2 (6 bases). The CDR3 covers 15 residues. Germline V gives CDR1 LGHDT, CDR2 YNNKEL (reference sequence). Trimming cost V 2 bases and J 6 bases, with 17 bases left between them. As DNA, the CDR3 is TGTGCCAGCAGCCAACCCCCCGACGGGCGGGGCGAGCAGTACTTC. Translated, it gives CASSQPPDGRGEQYF.

V gene TRBV7-8 combines with J gene TRBJ1-1; D gene ambiguous. V lost 3 bases to trimming and J lost 5 bases, with 10 bases between them. This CDR3 has 13 amino acids. CDR1 SGHVS and CDR2 FQNEAQ come from the germline V gene. This chain's CDR3 is CASSFAPETEAFF. As DNA, the CDR3 is TGTGCCAGCAGCTTCGCCCCCGAAACTGAAGCTTTCTTT.

This clone occurred a few times. The J gene is TRBJ2-5, the V gene TRBV4-2; D is possibly TRBD2 (6 bases). The CDR3 covers 14 residues. V lost 0 bases and J 6 bases, leaving 11 bases between the germline ends. CDR1 is LGHNA and CDR2 is YNFKEQ in the germline V gene. DNA of the CDR3: TGTGCCAGCAGCCAAGATTGGGACTCAAAGACCCAGTACTTC. Protein product: CASSQDWDSKTQYF.

A single count supports this clone. V gene TRBV5-1 combines with J gene TRBJ2-5, with D unclear. Germline-derived CDR1 and CDR2 are SGHRS and YFSETQ. Deletions cut 0 bases from V and 9 bases from J, with 12 bases between. CDR3 length: 13 residues. CDR3 DNA: TGCGCCAGCAGCTTGGAGAACTCCCCTCCCCAGTACTTC. As protein: CASSLENSPPQYF.

This sequence joins TRBV6-5 and TRBJ1-6, with D hard to call. The CDR3 loop spans 13 amino acids. V shed 6 bases and J shed 0 bases, with 3 bases lying between them. Germline assignment: CDR1 MNHEY and CDR2 SVGAGI. The CDR3 reads CASRSSYNSPLHF. CDR3 nucleotide sequence: TGTGCCAGCAGGAGCTCCTATAATTCACCCCTCCACTTT.

The rearrangement uses TRBV19 and TRBJ2-1, with unresolved D. The CDR3 consists of 15 residues. Germline V lookup: CDR1 LNHDA, CDR2 SQIVND (reference sequence). The V and J ends lost 1 base and 4 bases respectively, with 11 bases between them. CDR3 sequence: CASSIVDGQYNEQFF. The DNA of the CDR3 is TGTGCCAGTAGTATAGTGGACGGGCAGTACAATGAGCAGTTCTTC.

The chain employs TRBV19 and TRBJ2-3, with D uncertain. The CDR3 extends over 12 amino acids. V gave up 2 bases and J gave up 5 bases, with 5 bases separating them. Germline lookup yields CDR1 LNHDA and CDR2 SQIVND (reference sequence). CDR3 bases: TGTGCCAGTAGTATAAGGGAAGATACGCAGTATTTT. Encoded protein: CASSIREDTQYF.

The chain carries TRBV7-2 and TRBJ2-1; D possibly matches TRBD1 or TRBD2 (5 bases each). Deletions cut 3 bases from V and 0 bases from J, with 18 bases between. Germline V gives CDR1 SGHTA, CDR2 FQGNSA. This CDR3 comprises 18 residues. In DNA, the CDR3 is TGTGCCAGCAGCTTGATGGGGACGGCGGTGGGCTCCTACAATGAGCAGTTCTTC. It translates to CASSLMGTAVGSYNEQFF.

A remark on this clone: Its ends do not fully match the called genes, so a read error is possible. The V call is TRBV7-7, the J call TRBJ1-5, with 9 bases matching TRBD1. This CDR3 contains 17 residues. The germline CDR1 and CDR2 sequences are SSHAT and FNYEAQ (reference sequence). For the CDR3, the DNA is TGTGCTAGCAGCGGCAAGACCGGGACAGGGATTTTTCAGCCCCAGCATTTT. Its protein product is CASSGKTGTGIFQPQHF.